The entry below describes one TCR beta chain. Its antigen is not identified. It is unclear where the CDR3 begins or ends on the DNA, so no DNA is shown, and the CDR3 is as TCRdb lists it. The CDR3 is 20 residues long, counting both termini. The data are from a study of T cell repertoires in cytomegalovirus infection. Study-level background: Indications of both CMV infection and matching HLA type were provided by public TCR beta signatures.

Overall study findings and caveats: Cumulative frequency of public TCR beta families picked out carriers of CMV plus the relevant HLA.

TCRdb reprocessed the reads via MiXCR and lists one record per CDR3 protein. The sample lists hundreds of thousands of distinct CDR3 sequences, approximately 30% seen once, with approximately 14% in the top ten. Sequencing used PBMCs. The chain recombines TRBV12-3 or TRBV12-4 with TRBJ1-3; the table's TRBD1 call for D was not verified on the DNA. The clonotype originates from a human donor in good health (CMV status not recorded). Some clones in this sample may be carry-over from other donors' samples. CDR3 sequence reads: CASSLRADRSSFGTGNTIDF.